These T cell receptor beta chains were read from a single sample in a study of blood T cell repertoires in COVID-19. The table came from immunoSEQ multiplex PCR; TCRdb's copy has only in-frame clones and leaves some out. The table has about 55,000 clones, roughly 85% seen once; the top ten hold roughly a tenth. Input material: peripheral blood. These receptors were taken from a human donor in a cohort sampled during active COVID-19. The CDR3 runs from the conserved cysteine through the conserved F or W. Each record gives: clone size, V gene, D gene, J gene, CDR3 protein, CDR3 DNA. A D gene is named only where the DNA matches it firmly. Not every row has a clone size; where given, it reads once, few, many or a size class.

once,TRBV20-1,TRBD1,TRBJ1-6,CSASNLRGRLNSPLHF,TGCAGTGCCAGTAACCTCAGGGGGCGATTAAATTCACCCCTCCACTTT
-,TRBV3-1/TRBV3-2,TRBD1,TRBJ1-1,CASSNRDSQAFF,TGTGCCAGCAGCAATCGGGACAGCCAAGCTTTCTTT
-,TRBV29-1,-,TRBJ1-2,CSVEGVRGLKNYGYTF,TGCAGCGTCGAAGGGGTCAGAGGCCTAAAGAACTATGGCTACACCTTC
once,TRBV3-1/TRBV3-2,TRBD1,TRBJ1-6,CASSPTGTDNSPLHF,TGTGCCAGCAGCCCCACAGGGACAGATAATTCACCCCTCCACTTT
-,TRBV5-1,TRBD1,TRBJ2-7,CASSLGQGWVDEQYF,TGCGCCAGCAGCTTGGGACAGGGTTGGGTTGACGAGCAGTACTTC
-,TRBV19,-,TRBJ2-1,CASSIAARVGYNEQFF,TGTGCCAGTAGTATAGCGGCGCGGGTGGGTTACAATGAGCAGTTCTTC
-,TRBV30,TRBD2,TRBJ2-1,CAWSVLADEQFF,TGTGCCTGGAGTGTACTAGCGGACGAGCAGTTCTTC
-,TRBV30,-,TRBJ1-1,CAWTRTVSNTEAFF,TGTGCCTGGACGCGGACAGTCTCTAACACTGAAGCTTTCTTT
-,TRBV18,TRBD1,TRBJ1-1,CASTPGQGAVGTEAFF,TGTGCCAGCACTCCGGGACAGGGGGCGGTGGGGACTGAAGCTTTCTTT
-,TRBV10-2,-,TRBJ1-6,CASSEGGRGLNSPLHF,TGCGCCAGCAGTGAGGGGGGCAGGGGCCTTAATTCACCCCTCCACTTT
-,TRBV7-6,-,TRBJ2-7,CASSLAAGGEQYF,TGTGCCAGCAGCTTAGCAGCTGGGGGGGAGCAGTACTTC
-,TRBV7-2,TRBD2,TRBJ2-3,CASSLWTSGSLRDTQYF,TGTGCCAGCAGCTTATGGACTAGCGGGAGTCTTCGAGATACGCAGTATTTT
-,TRBV7-9,-,TRBJ1-3,CASSPGQSGNTIYF,TGTGCCAGCAGCCCCGGACAGTCTGGAAACACCATATATTTT
-,TRBV6-2/TRBV6-3,TRBD2,TRBJ2-2,CASSYSRLAGTGELFF,TGTGCCAGCAGTTACTCGAGGCTAGCGGGTACCGGGGAGCTGTTTTTT
-,TRBV28,TRBD2,TRBJ2-5,CASSRGGHQETQYF,TGTGCCAGCAGCCGGGGGGGGCACCAAGAGACCCAGTACTTC
-,TRBV5-8,TRBD2,TRBJ2-5,CASSLVPGASGRAGRETQYF,TGTGCCAGCAGCTTGGTGCCGGGGGCTAGCGGGAGGGCCGGTCGAGAGACCCAGTACTTC
-,TRBV11-2,-,TRBJ1-4,CASNTRGQFNEKLFF,TGTGCCAGCAACACCCGAGGGCAGTTCAATGAAAAACTGTTTTTT
-,TRBV19,-,TRBJ1-6,CASSMTGFNSPLHF,TGTGCCAGTAGTATGACGGGTTTCAATTCACCCCTCCACTTT
-,TRBV7-9,TRBD1,TRBJ2-7,CASSFPERDREYEQYF,TGTGCCAGCAGCTTCCCGGAGAGGGACAGGGAATACGAGCAGTACTTC
-,TRBV3-1/TRBV3-2,-,TRBJ2-7,CASSQGTASYEQYF,TGTGCCAGCAGCCAAGGGACAGCTAGCTACGAGCAGTACTTC
once,TRBV4-3,-,TRBJ2-7,CASSQDNRAYEQYF,TGCGCCAGCAGCCAAGATAACAGGGCCTACGAGCAGTACTTC
once,TRBV5-1,-,TRBJ2-5,CASSLEGNGETQYF,TGCGCCAGCAGCTTGGAGGGGAATGGGGAGACCCAGTACTTC
-,TRBV18,TRBD2,TRBJ2-2,CASSPQASGTNTGELFF,TGTGCCAGCTCACCACAAGCTAGCGGAACTAACACCGGGGAGCTGTTTTTT
-,TRBV7-9,-,TRBJ2-3,CASSLLPRDPSTDTQYF,TGTGCCAGCAGCTTGCTCCCCAGGGATCCTAGCACAGATACGCAGTATTTT
-,TRBV27,-,TRBJ2-7,CASTPLSPTVGPYEQYF,TGTGCCAGCACCCCCCTTTCACCGACAGTTGGTCCCTACGAGCAGTACTTC
-,TRBV5-5,-,TRBJ2-5,CASSLRGVETQYF,TGTGCCAGCAGCTTAAGGGGCGTAGAGACCCAGTACTTC
-,TRBV5-4,-,TRBJ2-2,CASSLQGTTGELFF,TGTGCCAGCAGCCTACAGGGAACCACCGGGGAGCTGTTTTTT
-,TRBV4-2,TRBD2,TRBJ2-1,CASSRSSGSGNEQFF,TGTGCCAGCAGCCGGTCTAGCGGTTCAGGCAATGAGCAGTTCTTC
few,TRBV9,-,TRBJ2-5,CASSVSPREKETQYF,TGTGCCAGCAGCGTAAGCCCTCGGGAGAAAGAGACCCAGTACTTC
-,TRBV7-9,-,TRBJ2-1,CASSSPPRGAYNEQFF,TGTGCCAGCAGCTCCCCCCCTCGCGGAGCCTACAATGAGCAGTTCTTC
few,TRBV3-1/TRBV3-2,-,TRBJ2-5,CASSQDRAGTQYF,TGTGCCAGCAGCCAAGATCGAGCCGGGACCCAGTACTTC
few,TRBV4-1,TRBD2,TRBJ2-2,CASSPGLANTGELFF,TGCGCCAGCAGCCCGGGACTAGCGAACACCGGGGAGCTGTTTTTT
-,TRBV2,TRBD1,TRBJ2-7,CASSPDRVGWQYF,TGTGCCAGCAGCCCTGACAGGGTGGGGTGGCAGTACTTC